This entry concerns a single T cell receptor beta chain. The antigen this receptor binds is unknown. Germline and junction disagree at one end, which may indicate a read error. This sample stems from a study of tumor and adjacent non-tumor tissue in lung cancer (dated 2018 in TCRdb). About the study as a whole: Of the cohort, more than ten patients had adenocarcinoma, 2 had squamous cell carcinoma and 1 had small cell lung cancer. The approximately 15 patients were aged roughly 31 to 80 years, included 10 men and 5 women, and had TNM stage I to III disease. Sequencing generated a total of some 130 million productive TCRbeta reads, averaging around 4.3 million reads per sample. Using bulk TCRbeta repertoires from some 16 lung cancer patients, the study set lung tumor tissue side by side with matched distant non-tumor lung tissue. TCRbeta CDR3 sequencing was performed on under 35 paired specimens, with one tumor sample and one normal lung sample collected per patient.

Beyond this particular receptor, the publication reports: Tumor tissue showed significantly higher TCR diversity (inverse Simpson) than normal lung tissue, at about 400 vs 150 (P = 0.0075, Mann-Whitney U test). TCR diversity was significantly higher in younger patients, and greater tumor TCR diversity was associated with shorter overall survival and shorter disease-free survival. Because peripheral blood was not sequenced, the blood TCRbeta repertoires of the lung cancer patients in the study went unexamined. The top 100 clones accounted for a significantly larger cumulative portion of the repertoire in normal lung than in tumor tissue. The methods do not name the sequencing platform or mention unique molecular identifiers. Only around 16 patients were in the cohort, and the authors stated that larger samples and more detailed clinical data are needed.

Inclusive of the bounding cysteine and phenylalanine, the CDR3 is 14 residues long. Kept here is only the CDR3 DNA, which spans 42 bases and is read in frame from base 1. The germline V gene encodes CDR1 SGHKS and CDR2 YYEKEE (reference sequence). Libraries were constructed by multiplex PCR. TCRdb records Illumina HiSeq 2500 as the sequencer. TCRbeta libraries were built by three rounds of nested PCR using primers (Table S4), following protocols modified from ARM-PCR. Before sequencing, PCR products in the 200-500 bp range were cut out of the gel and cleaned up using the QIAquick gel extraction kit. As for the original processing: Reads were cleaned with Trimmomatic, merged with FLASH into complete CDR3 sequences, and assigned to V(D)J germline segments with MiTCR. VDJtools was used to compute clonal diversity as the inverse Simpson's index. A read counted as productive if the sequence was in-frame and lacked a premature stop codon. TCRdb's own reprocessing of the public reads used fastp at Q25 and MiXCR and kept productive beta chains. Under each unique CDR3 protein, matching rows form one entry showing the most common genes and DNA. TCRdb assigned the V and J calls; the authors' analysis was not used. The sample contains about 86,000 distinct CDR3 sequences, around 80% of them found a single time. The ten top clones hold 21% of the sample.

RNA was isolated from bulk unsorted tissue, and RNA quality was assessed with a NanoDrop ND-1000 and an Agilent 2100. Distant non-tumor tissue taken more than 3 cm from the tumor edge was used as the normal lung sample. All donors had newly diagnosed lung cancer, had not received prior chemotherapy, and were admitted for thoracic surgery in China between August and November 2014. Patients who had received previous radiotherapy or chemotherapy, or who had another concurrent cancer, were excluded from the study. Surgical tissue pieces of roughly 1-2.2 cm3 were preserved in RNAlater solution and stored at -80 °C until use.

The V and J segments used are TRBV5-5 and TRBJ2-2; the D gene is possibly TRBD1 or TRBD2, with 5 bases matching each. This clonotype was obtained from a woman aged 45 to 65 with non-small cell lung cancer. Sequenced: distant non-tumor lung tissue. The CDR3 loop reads CVSSPGRYTEEVFF. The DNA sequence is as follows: TGTGTCAGCAGCCCGGGACGATACACCGAGGAGGTGTTTTTT.